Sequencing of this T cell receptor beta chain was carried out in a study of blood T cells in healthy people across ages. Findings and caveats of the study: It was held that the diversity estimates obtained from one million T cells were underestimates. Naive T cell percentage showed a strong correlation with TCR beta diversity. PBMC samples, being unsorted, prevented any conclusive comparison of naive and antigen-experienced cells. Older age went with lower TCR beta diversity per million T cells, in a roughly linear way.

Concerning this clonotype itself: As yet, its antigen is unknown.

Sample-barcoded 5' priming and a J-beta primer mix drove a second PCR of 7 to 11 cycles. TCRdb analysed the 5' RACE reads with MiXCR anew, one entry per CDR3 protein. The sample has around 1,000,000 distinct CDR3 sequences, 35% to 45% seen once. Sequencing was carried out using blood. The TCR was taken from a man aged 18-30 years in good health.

DNA of the CDR3: TGCAGTGCTGCTGCTACGGGAACGAGAAACGAGCAGTACTTC. It codes for CSAAATGTRNEQYF. This chain connects TRBV20-1 to TRBJ2-5, with D possibly TRBD2 on 5 matching bases. The J call is in doubt because the DNA end fits TRBJ2-7 better. Germline CDR1 reads DFQATT; CDR2 reads SNEGSKA (reference sequence). CDR3 length equals 14 residues.